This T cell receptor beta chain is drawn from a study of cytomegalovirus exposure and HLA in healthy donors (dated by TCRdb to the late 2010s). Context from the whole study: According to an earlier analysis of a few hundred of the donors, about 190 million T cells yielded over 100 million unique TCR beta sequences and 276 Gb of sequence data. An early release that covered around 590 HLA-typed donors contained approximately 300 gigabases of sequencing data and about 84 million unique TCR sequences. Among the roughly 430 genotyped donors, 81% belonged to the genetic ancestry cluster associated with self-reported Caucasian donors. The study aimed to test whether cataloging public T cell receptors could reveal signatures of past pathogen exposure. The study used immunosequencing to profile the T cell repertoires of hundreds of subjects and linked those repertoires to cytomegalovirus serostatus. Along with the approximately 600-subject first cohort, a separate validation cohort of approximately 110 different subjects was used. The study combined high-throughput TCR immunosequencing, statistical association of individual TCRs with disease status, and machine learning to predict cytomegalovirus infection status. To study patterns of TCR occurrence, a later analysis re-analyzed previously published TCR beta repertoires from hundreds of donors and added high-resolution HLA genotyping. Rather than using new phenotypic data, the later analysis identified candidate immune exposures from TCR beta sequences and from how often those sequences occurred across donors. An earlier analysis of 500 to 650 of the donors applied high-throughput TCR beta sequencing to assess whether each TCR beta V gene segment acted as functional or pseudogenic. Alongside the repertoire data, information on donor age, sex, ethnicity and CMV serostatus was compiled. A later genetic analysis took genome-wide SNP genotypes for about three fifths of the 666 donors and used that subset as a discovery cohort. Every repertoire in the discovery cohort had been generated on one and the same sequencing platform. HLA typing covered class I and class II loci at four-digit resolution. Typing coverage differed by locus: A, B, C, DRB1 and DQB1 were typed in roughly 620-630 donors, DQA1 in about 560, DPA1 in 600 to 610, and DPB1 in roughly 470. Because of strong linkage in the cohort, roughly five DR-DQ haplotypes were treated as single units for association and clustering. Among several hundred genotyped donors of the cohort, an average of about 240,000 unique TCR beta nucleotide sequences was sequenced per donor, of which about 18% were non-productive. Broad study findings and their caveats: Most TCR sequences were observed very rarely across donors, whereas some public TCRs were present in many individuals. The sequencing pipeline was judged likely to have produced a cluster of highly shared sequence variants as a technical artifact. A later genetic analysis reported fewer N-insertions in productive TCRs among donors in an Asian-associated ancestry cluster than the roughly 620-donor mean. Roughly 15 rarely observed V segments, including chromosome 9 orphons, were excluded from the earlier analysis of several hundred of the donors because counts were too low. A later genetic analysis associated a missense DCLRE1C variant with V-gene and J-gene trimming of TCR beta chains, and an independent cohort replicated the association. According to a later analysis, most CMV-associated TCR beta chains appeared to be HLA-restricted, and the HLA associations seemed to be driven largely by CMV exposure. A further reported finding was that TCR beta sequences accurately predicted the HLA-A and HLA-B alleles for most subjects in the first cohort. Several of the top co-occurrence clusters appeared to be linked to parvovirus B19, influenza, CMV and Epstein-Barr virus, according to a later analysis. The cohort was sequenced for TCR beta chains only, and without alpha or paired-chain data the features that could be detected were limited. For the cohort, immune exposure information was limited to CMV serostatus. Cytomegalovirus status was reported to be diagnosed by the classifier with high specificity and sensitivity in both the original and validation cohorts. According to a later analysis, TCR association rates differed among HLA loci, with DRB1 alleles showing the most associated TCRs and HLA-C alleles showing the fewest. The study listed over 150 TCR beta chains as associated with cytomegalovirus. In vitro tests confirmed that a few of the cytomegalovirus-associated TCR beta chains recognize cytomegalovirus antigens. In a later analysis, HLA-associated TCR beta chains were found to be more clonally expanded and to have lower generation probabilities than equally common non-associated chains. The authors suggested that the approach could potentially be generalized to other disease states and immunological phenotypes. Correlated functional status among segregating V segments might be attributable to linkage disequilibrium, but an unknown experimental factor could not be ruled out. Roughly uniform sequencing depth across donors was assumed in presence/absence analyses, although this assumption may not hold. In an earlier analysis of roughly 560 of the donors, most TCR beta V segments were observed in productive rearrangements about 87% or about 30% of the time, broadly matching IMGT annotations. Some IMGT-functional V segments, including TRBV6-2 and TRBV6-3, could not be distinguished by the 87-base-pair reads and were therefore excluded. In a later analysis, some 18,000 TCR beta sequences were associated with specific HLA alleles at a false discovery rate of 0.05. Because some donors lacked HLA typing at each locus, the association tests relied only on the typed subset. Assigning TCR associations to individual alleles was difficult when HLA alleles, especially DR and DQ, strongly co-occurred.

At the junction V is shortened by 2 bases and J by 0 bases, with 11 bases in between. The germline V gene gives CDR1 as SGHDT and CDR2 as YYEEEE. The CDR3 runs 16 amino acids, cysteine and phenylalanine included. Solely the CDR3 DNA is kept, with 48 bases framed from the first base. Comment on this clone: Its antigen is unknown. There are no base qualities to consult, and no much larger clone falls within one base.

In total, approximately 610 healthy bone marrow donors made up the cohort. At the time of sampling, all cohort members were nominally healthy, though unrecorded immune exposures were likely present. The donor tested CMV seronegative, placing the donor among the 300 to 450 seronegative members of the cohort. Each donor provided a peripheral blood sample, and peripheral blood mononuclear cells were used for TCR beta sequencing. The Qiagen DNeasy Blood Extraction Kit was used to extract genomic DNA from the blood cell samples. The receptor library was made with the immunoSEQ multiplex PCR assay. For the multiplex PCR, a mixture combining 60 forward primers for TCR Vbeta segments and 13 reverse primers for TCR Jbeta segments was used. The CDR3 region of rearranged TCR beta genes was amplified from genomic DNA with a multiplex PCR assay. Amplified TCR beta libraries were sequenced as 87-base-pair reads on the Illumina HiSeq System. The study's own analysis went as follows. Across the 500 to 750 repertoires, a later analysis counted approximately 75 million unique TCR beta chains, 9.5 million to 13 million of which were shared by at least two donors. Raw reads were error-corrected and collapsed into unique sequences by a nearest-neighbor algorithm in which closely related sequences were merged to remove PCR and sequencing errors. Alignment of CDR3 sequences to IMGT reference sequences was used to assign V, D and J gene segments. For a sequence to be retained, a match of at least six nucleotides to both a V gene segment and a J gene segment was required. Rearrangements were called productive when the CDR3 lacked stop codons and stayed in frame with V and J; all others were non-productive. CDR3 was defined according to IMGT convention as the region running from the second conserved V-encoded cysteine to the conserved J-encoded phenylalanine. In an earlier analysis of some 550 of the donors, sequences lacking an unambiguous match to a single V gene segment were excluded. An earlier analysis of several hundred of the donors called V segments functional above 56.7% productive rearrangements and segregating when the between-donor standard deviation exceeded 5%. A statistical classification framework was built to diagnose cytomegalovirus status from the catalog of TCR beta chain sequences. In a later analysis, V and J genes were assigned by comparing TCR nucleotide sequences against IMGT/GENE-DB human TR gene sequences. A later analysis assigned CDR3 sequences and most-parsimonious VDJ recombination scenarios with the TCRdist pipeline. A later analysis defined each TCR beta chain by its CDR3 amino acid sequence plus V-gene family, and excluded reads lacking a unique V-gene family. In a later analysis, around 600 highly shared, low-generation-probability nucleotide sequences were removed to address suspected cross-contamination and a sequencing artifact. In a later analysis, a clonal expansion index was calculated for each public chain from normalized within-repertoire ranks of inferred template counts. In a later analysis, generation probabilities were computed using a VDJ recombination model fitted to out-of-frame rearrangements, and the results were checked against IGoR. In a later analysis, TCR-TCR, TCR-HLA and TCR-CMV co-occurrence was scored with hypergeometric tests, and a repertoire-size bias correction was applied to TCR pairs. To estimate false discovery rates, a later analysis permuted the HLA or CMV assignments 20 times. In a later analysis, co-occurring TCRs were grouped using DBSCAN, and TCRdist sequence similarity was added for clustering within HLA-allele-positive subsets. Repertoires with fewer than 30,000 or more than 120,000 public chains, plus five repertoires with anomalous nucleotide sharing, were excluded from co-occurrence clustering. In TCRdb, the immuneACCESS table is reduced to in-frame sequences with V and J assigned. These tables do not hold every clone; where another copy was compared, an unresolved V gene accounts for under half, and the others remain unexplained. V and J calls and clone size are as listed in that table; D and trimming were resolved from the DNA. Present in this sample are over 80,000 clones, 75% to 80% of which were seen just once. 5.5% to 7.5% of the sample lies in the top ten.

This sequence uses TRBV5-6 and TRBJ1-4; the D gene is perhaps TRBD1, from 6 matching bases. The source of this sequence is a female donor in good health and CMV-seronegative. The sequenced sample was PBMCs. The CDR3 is CASSFRTVATNEKLFF. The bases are TGTGCCAGCAGCTTTAGGACAGTTGCAACTAATGAAAAACTGTTTTTT.